These T cell receptor beta chains were read from a single sample in a study of OX40 agonist ivuxolimab in advanced cancers. Assay: immunoSEQ multiplex PCR; the TCRdb copy retains only in-frame clones and omits some. The data show approximately 82,000 clones, about 82% seen once. Sequenced here: CD4+ or CD8+ T cells sorted from blood, sampled in a trial of the OX40 agonist ivuxolimab. These receptors originate from an adult with an advanced solid tumor such as melanoma, head and neck, liver or kidney cancer. The CDR3 runs from the conserved cysteine through the conserved F or W. D genes are given only for firm matches. Size is stated for part of the rows, as once, few or many counts, or as a class when the clone is expanded.

clone_size,j_call,v_call,d_call,cdr3_nt,cdr3_aa
.,TRBJ1-3,TRBV5-1,TRBD1,TGCGCCAGCAGTCCAGGGGGCAACACCATATATTTT,CASSPGGNTIYF
.,TRBJ2-6,TRBV6-5,.,TGTGCCAGCAGCCCCATGTGGGGGGCCAACGTCCTGACTTTC,CASSPMWGANVLTF
.,TRBJ1-5,TRBV9,TRBD1,TGTGCCAGCAGCTTACTTCCTGACAGGGGGCGAGAGAGGAGATCGAGCAATCAGCCCCAGCATTTT,CASSLLPDRGRERRSSNQPQHF
.,TRBJ2-7,TRBV2,.,TGTGCCAGCAGTGAAACGCCCTCTACAGAGCAGTACTTC,CASSETPSTEQYF
.,TRBJ2-5,TRBV7-9,.,TGTGCCAGCAGCTTACCACCCCAAGAGACCCAGTACTTC,CASSLPPQETQYF
.,TRBJ1-1,TRBV2,.,TGTGCCAGCAGTAGAGAAGATCCTGAAGCTTTCTTT,CASSREDPEAFF
.,TRBJ1-1,TRBV15,.,TGTGCCACCAGCAGAGGGGCTGGGGGGGCTGAAGCTTTCTTT,CATSRGAGGAEAFF
few,TRBJ2-2,TRBV29-1,TRBD1,TGCAGCGTGAAAGGGGGACAGTCCCTGGGGGAGCTGTTTTTT,CSVKGGQSLGELFF
once,TRBJ1-2,TRBV27,.,TGTGCCAGCAGCCTAAAAGGACGGGGCCTCTATGGCTACACCTTC,CASSLKGRGLYGYTF
.,TRBJ1-3,TRBV18,TRBD1,TGTGCCAGCTCACCGTGGGACAGGGGGCCCTCTGGAAACACCATATATTTT,CASSPWDRGPSGNTIYF
.,TRBJ2-7,TRBV6-5,TRBD1,TGTGCCAGCAGTACAGGGGTCCCCCCCTACGAGCAGTACTTC,CASSTGVPPYEQYF
.,TRBJ1-1,TRBV6-6,.,TGTGCCAGCAGTTACGAGGGTTTTGGGATGGGAACTGAAGCTTTCTTT,CASSYEGFGMGTEAFF
.,TRBJ1-4,TRBV7-2,.,TGTGCCAGCAGCTTAGCCAGGGGAAGTGAAAAACTGTTTTTT,CASSLARGSEKLFF
.,TRBJ2-2,TRBV21-1,.,TGTGCCAGCAGCAAAGGGAGGAGACCGATGAACACCGGGGAGCTGTTTTTT,CASSKGRRPMNTGELFF
.,TRBJ2-7,TRBV11-2,TRBD1,TGTGCCAGCAGCTTAGTTTCCTCGGGACAGGGGTCCTCCTTC,CASSLVSSGQGSSF
few,TRBJ2-7,TRBV5-1,.,TGCGCCAGCAGCTTGGCCCCCCCCAGGGATGGGTCCTACGAGCAGTACTTC,CASSLAPPRDGSYEQYF
.,TRBJ2-2,TRBV5-1,TRBD1,TGCGCCAGCAGCGGGGGACAGAACTACAACACCGGGGAGCTGTTTTTT,CASSGGQNYNTGELFF
.,TRBJ2-1,TRBV7-3,.,TGTGCCAGCAGCCGCCGGGGACGGGACAATGAGCAGTTCTTC,CASSRRGRDNEQFF
.,TRBJ2-7,TRBV27,.,TGTGCCAGCAGTTTAGCGGGGTTGTCCTACGAGCAGTACTTC,CASSLAGLSYEQYF
.,TRBJ1-6,TRBV18,TRBD1,TGTGCCAGCTCACCATCGGCAGGGGGAAATTCACCCCTCCACTTT,CASSPSAGGNSPLHF
.,TRBJ2-3,TRBV19,.,TGTGCCAGTAGTATAGGGCGACCGACCAGGGCAGATACGCAGTATTTT,CASSIGRPTRADTQYF
.,TRBJ2-7,TRBV7-3,.,TGTGCCAGCAGCCCCGACAAGGGCTACGAGCAGTACTTC,CASSPDKGYEQYF
.,TRBJ2-2,TRBV4-1,.,TGCGCCAGCAGCCAAGACGCAATGTACAGGGCCGGGGAGCTGTTTTTT,CASSQDAMYRAGELFF
once,TRBJ1-4,TRBV7-2,.,TGTGCCAGCAGACTCCAAACCGCGGCTAATGAAAAACTGTTTTTT,CASRLQTAANEKLFF
few,TRBJ1-2,TRBV6-5,TRBD1,TGTGCCAGCCGGGGACAGGAGTTTGGCTACACCTTC,CASRGQEFGYTF
.,TRBJ2-5,TRBV5-1,.,TGCGCCAGCAGCTTGAGGGTGGAAAAGACCCAGTACTTC,CASSLRVEKTQYF
once,TRBJ1-1,TRBV5-4,.,TGTGCCAGCAGCCCTCCGGGAGGACGCAACACTGAAGCTTTCTTT,CASSPPGGRNTEAFF
.,TRBJ1-5,TRBV5-1,.,TGCGCCAGCAGCTTGTGGGGTCTGGAAAGCAATCAGCCCCAGCATTTT,CASSLWGLESNQPQHF
.,TRBJ2-7,TRBV11-2,.,TGTGCCAGCAGCCCCCGTATGGGGCTTTCAGAAAACTCCTACGAGCAGTACTTC,CASSPRMGLSENSYEQYF
.,TRBJ2-5,TRBV5-1,TRBD2,TGCGCCAGCAGCTCTGGACTAGCGGGGGGGGTCCAAGAGACCCAGTACTTC,CASSSGLAGGVQETQYF
.,TRBJ2-1,TRBV7-9,.,TGTGCCAGCAGCCTATCGGTGGGCCCGCAGTTCTTC,CASSLSVGPQFF
.,TRBJ2-3,TRBV6-1,TRBD2,TGTGCCAGCAGTGAATCTAGCGGGAGTCCCCGCACAGATACGCAGTATTTT,CASSESSGSPRTDTQYF
once,TRBJ1-6,TRBV12-5,.,TGTGCTAGTGGTTTGGTACAGGGATCCTACCCATATTCACCCCTCCACTTT,CASGLVQGSYPYSPLHF
.,TRBJ2-1,TRBV4-1,TRBD2,TGCGCCAGCAGCCAAGAACGGGATAGCGGGAGAAGAAATGAGCAGTTCTTC,CASSQERDSGRRNEQFF
.,TRBJ2-7,TRBV5-8,.,TGTGCCAGCAGCTTGAGTGGACAGAGACCGTACGAGCAGTACTTC,CASSLSGQRPYEQYF
.,TRBJ1-2,TRBV25-1,.,TGTGCCAGCAGTGGGCGCAAGCGCGGGGAAGGCTACACCTTC,CASSGRKRGEGYTF
.,TRBJ2-3,TRBV5-1,.,TGCGCCAGCAGCGGTACGGGGGACCGCACAGATACGCAGTATTTT,CASSGTGDRTDTQYF
.,TRBJ2-7,TRBV6-1,.,TGTGCCAGCACCGTAAGCTCCTACGAGCAGTACTTC,CASTVSSYEQYF
few,TRBJ1-2,TRBV6-6,.,TGTGCCAGCAGTTACAACCGGGACAAAAACTATGGCTACACCTTC,CASSYNRDKNYGYTF
.,TRBJ2-1,TRBV7-6,TRBD1,TGTGCCAGCAGCTTAAGGCTGAGGGGACAGGGTTATAATGAGCAGTTCTTC,CASSLRLRGQGYNEQFF
.,TRBJ1-2,TRBV6-5,.,TGTGCCAGCAGTTACTATAGGACCTCGACGGGCTACACCTTC,CASSYYRTSTGYTF
.,TRBJ2-7,TRBV11-2,TRBD1,TGTGCCAGCAGCTCAACAGGGGGCATAGGTGTGTACGAGCAGTACTTC,CASSSTGGIGVYEQYF
.,TRBJ1-1,TRBV5-1,.,TGCGCCAGCAGCCAAGGGGTGGGGGGCACTGAAGCTTTCTTT,CASSQGVGGTEAFF
.,TRBJ1-1,TRBV6-5,TRBD1,TGTGCCAGCAGTTTCGGACAGGCGAACACTGAAGCTTTCTTT,CASSFGQANTEAFF
.,TRBJ2-5,TRBV7-7,TRBD1,TGTGCTAGCAGCTCGACAGGGTTGGGTGAGACCCAGTACTTC,CASSSTGLGETQYF
.,TRBJ1-6,TRBV19,.,TGTGCCAGTAGTCCCCGGGTGGAACGGAATTCACCCCTCCACTTT,CASSPRVERNSPLHF
once,TRBJ2-2,TRBV5-8,.,TGTGCCAGCAGCTTTTTCTATATCGACACCGGGGAGCTGTTTTTT,CASSFFYIDTGELFF
.,TRBJ2-1,TRBV20-1,.,TGCAGTGCCCAGGGTAGGAGTGAGCAGTTCTTC,CSAQGRSEQFF
.,TRBJ1-2,TRBV7-3,.,TGTGCCAGCAGCTCACACGCGGCAGGAACTTATGGCTACACCTTC,CASSSHAAGTYGYTF